Following are 25 T cell receptor beta chains from one sample sequenced in a study of patients and donors after allogeneic stem cell transplantation. TCRdb analysed the RT-PCR reads with MiXCR anew, one entry per CDR3 protein. The sample records about 230,000 distinct CDR3 sequences, roughly an eighth being singletons. Material: blood, either unsorted or a sorted T cell fraction (not recorded which). The receptors here all came from a human donor who was either an allogeneic HSCT recipient or a stem cell or donor lymphocyte infusion donor (not recorded which). It is not recorded whose cells these are; they may come from a transplant donor.

This clonotype was detected only a few times. The rearrangement links TRBV11-2 to TRBJ1-1, with a weak D call TRBD1 (6 bases). CDR1 is SGHAT and CDR2 is FQNNGV in the germline V gene. V gave up 0 bases and J gave up 2 bases, with 19 bases separating them. CDR3 length equals 18 residues. In DNA, the CDR3 is TGTGCCAGCAGCTTAGAGGACCTTTGGGGGCAGAGAAACACTGAAGCTTTCTTT. It codes for CASSLEDLWGQRNTEAFF.

This clonotype was picked up a small number of times. This sequence joins TRBV4-1 and TRBJ2-7; 12 nucleotides align to TRBD2. The germline V gene has CDR1 MGHRA and CDR2 YSYEKL. The CDR3 has 15 residues. The V gene end was trimmed by 2 bases and the J gene end by 3 bases; junction bases not matched to a gene: 2. CDR3 amino acids: CASSQRTSGNYEQYF. The CDR3 bases are TGCGCCAGCAGCCAAAGGACTAGCGGGAACTACGAGCAGTACTTC.

This clonotype occurred many times. The rearrangement links TRBV6-1 to TRBJ2-1; D tentatively fits TRBD1 or TRBD2 (8 bases each). Trimming stripped 6 bases from V and 10 bases from J, with 19 bases between. The CDR3 covers 14 residues. CDR1 and CDR2 (germline): MNHNS, SASEGT. CDR3 DNA sequence: TGTGCCAGCAGGGCAGGGGGCGCGGGGGGCGAGCAGTTCTTC. This translates into CASRAGGAGGEQFF.

This clonotype was observed many times. The chain is built from TRBV4-1 and TRBJ1-5; D ambiguous. Trimming took 1 base from V and 5 from J, leaving 12 bases between them. Germline lookup yields CDR1 MGHRA and CDR2 YSYEKL. The CDR3 spans 15 residues. In DNA, the CDR3 is TGCGCCAGCAGCCAAGTCCCCTCAGGCGATCAGCCCCAGCATTTT. It encodes CASSQVPSGDQPQHF.

This clonotype was recorded many times. This sequence joins TRBV4-3 and TRBJ2-5; D perhaps matches TRBD1 (8 bases). This CDR3 is 16 amino acids long. The V and J ends lost 0 bases and 2 bases respectively, with 13 bases between them. CDR1 LGHNA and CDR2 YSLEER come from the germline V gene. In DNA form, the CDR3 reads TGCGCCAGCAGCCAAGATAACAGGGGGGGGCAAGAGACCCAGTACTTC. Protein sequence: CASSQDNRGGQETQYF.

This clonotype came up many times. CDR3 residues: CASRPGLGGGSYTF. The DNA for the CDR3 is TGTGCCAGCAGACCTGGACTAGGGGGTGGCAGCTACACCTTC. The chain combines TRBV14 with TRBJ1-2; possible D gene TRBD1, 6 bases. The CDR3 runs 14 residues. Germline V gene lookup returns CDR1 SGHDN and CDR2 FVKESK. V lost 6 bases and J lost 9, with 20 bases in between.

This clonotype was seen a few times. This chain connects TRBV19 to TRBJ1-1; D call uncertain. V was clipped by 6 bases and J by 5 bases, with 16 bases between them. The germline V gene has CDR1 LNHDA and CDR2 SQIVND (reference sequence). The CDR3 sequence is 14 residues long. The DNA of the CDR3 is TGTGCCAGTAGGACAACGGTGGGGAGAACTGAAGCTTTCTTT. It is translated as CASRTTVGRTEAFF.

This clonotype was counted many times. This chain links TRBV12-3 or TRBV12-4 with TRBJ1-1; possible D gene TRBD1, 6 bases. The length of the CDR3 is 15 residues. V was shortened by 5 bases and J by 5 bases, with 18 bases between the two germline ends. The CDR3, as DNA: TGTGCCAGCAGTATCCGAGGGGGTAGGGGTACTGAAGCTTTCTTT. Encoded protein: CASSIRGGRGTEAFF.

Many counts were recorded for this clonotype. The chain is built from TRBV6-5 and TRBJ2-3; D gene uncertain. Germline CDR1 MNHEY, CDR2 SVGAGI. Trimming stripped 0 bases from V and 7 bases from J, with 11 bases between. The CDR3 length is 14 residues. As DNA, the CDR3 is TGTGCCAGCAGTTACTCGATCCTAGAGAATACGCAGTATTTT. This codes for CASSYSILENTQYF.

The table lists this clonotype with a few counts. This rearrangement joins TRBV7-8 to TRBJ2-7, with 7 nucleotides matching TRBD2. Germline CDR1 SGHVS, CDR2 FQNEAQ. The CDR3 has 16 residues. V trimming: 4 bases; J trimming: 2 bases; junction bases outside the gene matches: 11. The CDR3 DNA sequence: TGTGCCAGCAGCTCCGGCGTGGGCGGGAGAGCCTACGAGCAGTACTTC. Translation gives CASSSGVGGRAYEQYF.

This clonotype was seen only a few times. This chain joins TRBV12-3 or TRBV12-4 and TRBJ2-5; the D gene is possibly TRBD2 (5 bases). The V end lost 1 base, the J end lost 5 bases, and 8 bases lay between the germline ends. There are 13 residues in the CDR3. The chain's CDR3 is CASSLGQRETQYF. The DNA for the CDR3 is TGTGCCAGCAGTTTAGGCCAGCGGGAGACCCAGTACTTC.

This clonotype was observed a handful of times. The chain uses TRBV27 and TRBJ1-2; no clear D. Germline CDR1 is MNHEY and CDR2 is SMNVEV (reference sequence). This CDR3 region has 15 residues. V lost 2 bases and J 3 bases, leaving 13 bases between the germline ends. The CDR3 here is CASSLAPEGYYGYTF. Written as DNA, the CDR3 is TGTGCCAGCAGTTTAGCTCCGGAAGGTTACTATGGCTACACCTTC.

CDR3 bases: TGTGCCAGTAGTATAGAGGCTTGGATGAACACTGAAGCTTTCTTT. Translated, it gives CASSIEAWMNTEAFF. V and J are TRBV19 and TRBJ1-1, with D unclear. Germline CDR1 and CDR2: LNHDA and SQIVND (reference sequence). The CDR3 has 15 residues. The V end lost 0 bases, the J end lost 0 bases, and 8 bases lay between the germline ends.

The V call is TRBV7-2, the J call TRBJ2-1; D is uncertain. Trimming shortened V by 2 bases and J by 4 bases, and 18 bases separated the two germline ends. The CDR3 length is 17 residues. Germline assignment: CDR1 SGHTA and CDR2 FQGNSA. CDR3 in DNA: TGTGCCAGCAGCTTAAGTCTAGTCTCGGGCGTTTACAATGAGCAGTTCTTC. Translation gives CASSLSLVSGVYNEQFF.

This clonotype was observed many times. The rearrangement joins TRBV15 to TRBJ2-1; TRBD2 is a possible D gene (5 bases). Deletions cut 0 bases from V and 2 bases from J, with 11 bases between. CDR1 is LNHNV, CDR2 YYDKDF, per germline (reference sequence). This CDR3 contains 16 residues. Written as DNA, the CDR3 is TGTGCCACCAGCAGAGATCTGATGCGGGCCTACAATGAGCAGTTCTTC. It encodes CATSRDLMRAYNEQFF.

This clonotype was seen repeatedly, ten times or more. The J gene is TRBJ1-4, the V gene TRBV6-1; D call uncertain. The CDR3 has 14 residues. V lost 2 bases and J 8 bases, leaving 12 bases between the germline ends. Germline CDR1 is MNHNS and CDR2 is SASEGT. CDR3 region: CASSESEAQEKLFF. For the CDR3, the DNA is TGTGCCAGCAGTGAATCGGAAGCCCAAGAAAAACTGTTTTTT.

The chain links TRBV2 to TRBJ1-1, with D hard to call. CDR1 is SNHLY, CDR2 FYNNEI, per germline. The CDR3 contains 13 residues. V gave up 6 bases and J gave up 5 bases, with 13 bases separating them. DNA of the CDR3: TGTGCCAGCAGGTCTCAGTGGGGTACTGAAGCTTTCTTT. Amino acids: CASRSQWGTEAFF. Together with reference TRBV2 and TRBJ1-1, the CDR3 gives the full variable domain: EPEVTQTPSHQVTQMGQEVILRCVPISNHLYFYWYRQILGQKVEFLVSFYNNEISEKSEIFDDQFSVERPDGSNFTLKIRSTKLEDSAMYFCASRSQWGTEAFFGQGTRLTVV.

This clonotype was seen more than once but under ten times. V and J are TRBV9 and TRBJ2-3, with D hard to call. Germline V gene data show CDR1 as SGDLS and CDR2 as YYNGEE. The length of the CDR3 is 15 residues. Trimming removed 0 bases at V and 1 base at J, with 9 bases between. The CDR3 reads CASSVEPQRTDTQYF. The CDR3 coding sequence is TGTGCCAGCAGCGTAGAACCGCAACGCACAGATACGCAGTATTTT.

In its sample, this clonotype was seen a few times. The chain links TRBV3-1 to TRBJ2-2, with 13 bases identical to TRBD2. Trimming at V came to 1 base and at J to 5 bases, leaving 13 bases not matched to a gene. The CDR3 has 20 amino acids. Per the germline V gene, CDR1 is LGHDT and CDR2 is YNNKEL (reference sequence). As DNA, the CDR3 is TGTGCCAGCAGCCAAGGTAGGGCGGGACTAGCGGGACGTCGGACCGGGGAGCTGTTTTTT. Translated, it gives CASSQGRAGLAGRRTGELFF.

V and J are TRBV20-1 and TRBJ2-3; 9 nucleotides align to TRBD2. This CDR3 has 15 residues. The ends lost 6 bases at V and 0 bases at J; junction bases unmatched: 7. CDR1 and CDR2 from the germline V gene are DFQATT and SNEGSKA (reference sequence). In DNA form, the CDR3 reads TGCAGTGCCCCGGGGCGGGGGGGTAGCACAGATACGCAGTATTTT. Amino acid sequence: CSAPGRGGSTDTQYF.

This clonotype was counted a single time. The V call is TRBV30, the J call TRBJ2-7; D is perhaps TRBD2 (5 bases). The CDR3 runs 12 residues. The germline V and J ends were trimmed by 4 bases and 3 bases, with 10 bases remaining between them. CDR1 GTSNPN and CDR2 SVGIG come from the germline V gene (reference sequence). DNA of the CDR3: TGTGCCTGGACAGGAGACTACTACGAGCAGTACTTC. It translates to CAWTGDYYEQYF.

This clonotype has just a few counts. J is TRBJ1-1 and V is TRBV3-1; perhaps TRBD1 as D (6 bases). Germline V gene lookup returns CDR1 LGHDT and CDR2 YNNKEL (reference sequence). The CDR3 covers 16 residues. This chain's CDR3 is CASDMSGGAGTTEAFF. For the CDR3, the DNA is TGTGCGAGCGATATGTCGGGGGGCGCGGGGACCACTGAAGCTTTCTTT.

This clonotype was counted many times. The chain recombines TRBV5-1 with TRBJ2-3; TRBD2 aligns across 12 bases. Germline V CDR1 and CDR2: SGHRS, YFSETQ. J was trimmed by 3 bases and V by 4 bases; bases with no gene match: 6. The CDR3 loop spans 16 amino acids. The CDR3 loop is CASSTGLAGSTDTQYF. CDR3 sequence (DNA): TGCGCCAGCAGCACGGGACTAGCGGGTTCAACAGATACGCAGTATTTT.

J is TRBJ2-2 and V is TRBV6-2 or TRBV6-3; unclear D gene. CDR3 length equals 13 residues. Germline V gene lookup returns CDR1 MNHEY and CDR2 SVGEGT. V dropped 6 bases and J dropped 7 bases, with 12 bases sitting between them. In DNA form, the CDR3 reads TGTGCCAGCAGCCAAACCAGAGGCGGGGAGCTGTTTTTT. This codes for CASSQTRGGELFF.

The chain recombines TRBV7-3 with TRBJ2-1; D possibly corresponds to TRBD2 (5 bases). CDR3 length: 15 amino acids. The V gene's germline CDR1 is SGHTA and CDR2 FQGTGA. V was shortened by 5 bases and J by 12 bases, with 23 bases between the two germline ends. CDR3 sequence reads: CASSVRLDTSSRQFF. CDR3 bases: TGTGCCAGCAGCGTCCGACTGGATACTAGTTCCAGGCAGTTCTTC. The entire variable domain, with the rest obtained from reference TRBV7-3 and TRBJ2-1, is as follows: GAGVSQTPSNKVTEKGKYVELRCDPISGHTALYWYRQSLGQGPEFLIYFQGTGAADDSGLPNDRFFAVRPEGSVSTLKIQRTERGDSAVYLCASSVRLDTSSRQFFGPGTRLTVL.